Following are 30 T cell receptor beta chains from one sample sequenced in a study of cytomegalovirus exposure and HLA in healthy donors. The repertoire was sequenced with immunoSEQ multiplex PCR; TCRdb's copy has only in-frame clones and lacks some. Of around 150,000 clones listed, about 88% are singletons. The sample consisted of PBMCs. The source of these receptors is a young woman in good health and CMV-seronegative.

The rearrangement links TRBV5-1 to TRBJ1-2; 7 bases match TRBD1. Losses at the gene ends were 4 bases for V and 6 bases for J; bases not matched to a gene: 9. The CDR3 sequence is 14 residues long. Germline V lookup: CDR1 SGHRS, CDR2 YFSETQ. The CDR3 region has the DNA TGCGCCAGCAGCCTTGGACAGGATTGGGATGGCTACACCTTC. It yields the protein CASSLGQDWDGYTF. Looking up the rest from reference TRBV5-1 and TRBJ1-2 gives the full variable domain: KAGVTQTPRYLIKTRGQQVTLSCSPISGHRSVSWYQQTPGQGLQFLFEYFSETQRNKGNFPGRFSGRQFSNSRSEMNVSTLELGDSALYLCASSLGQDWDGYTFGSGTRLTVV.

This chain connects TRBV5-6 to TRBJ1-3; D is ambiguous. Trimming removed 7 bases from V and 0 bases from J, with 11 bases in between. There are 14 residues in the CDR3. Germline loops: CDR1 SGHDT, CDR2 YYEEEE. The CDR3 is CASRERGSGNTIYF. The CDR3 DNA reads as TGTGCCAGCCGGGAAAGAGGCTCTGGAAACACCATATATTTT.

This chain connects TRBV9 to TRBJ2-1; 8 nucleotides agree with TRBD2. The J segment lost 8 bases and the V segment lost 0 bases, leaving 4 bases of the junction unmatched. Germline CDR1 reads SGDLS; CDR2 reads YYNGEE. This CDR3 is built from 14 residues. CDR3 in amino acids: CASSVGREGHEQFF. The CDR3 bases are TGTGCCAGCAGCGTAGGACGGGAGGGCCATGAGCAGTTCTTC.

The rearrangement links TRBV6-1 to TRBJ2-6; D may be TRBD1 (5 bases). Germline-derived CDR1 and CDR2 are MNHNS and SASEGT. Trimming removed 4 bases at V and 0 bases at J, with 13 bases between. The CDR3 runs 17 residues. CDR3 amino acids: CASSGQPLHSGANVLTF. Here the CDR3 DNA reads TGTGCCAGCAGTGGACAGCCCCTCCACTCTGGGGCCAACGTCCTGACTTTC.

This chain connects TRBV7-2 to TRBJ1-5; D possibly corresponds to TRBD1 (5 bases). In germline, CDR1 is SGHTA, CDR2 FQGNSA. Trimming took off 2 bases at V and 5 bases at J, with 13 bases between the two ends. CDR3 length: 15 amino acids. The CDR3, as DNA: TGTGCCAGCAGCTTATCAGGGCCCTGGGATCAGCCCCAGCATTTT. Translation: CASSLSGPWDQPQHF.

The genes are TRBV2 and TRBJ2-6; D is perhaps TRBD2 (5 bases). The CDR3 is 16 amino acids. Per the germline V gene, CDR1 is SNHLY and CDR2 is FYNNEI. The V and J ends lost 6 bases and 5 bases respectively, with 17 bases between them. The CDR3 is CASRARSGNRANVLTF. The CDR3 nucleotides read TGTGCCAGCAGGGCCCGGTCGGGGAATAGGGCCAACGTCCTGACTTTC.

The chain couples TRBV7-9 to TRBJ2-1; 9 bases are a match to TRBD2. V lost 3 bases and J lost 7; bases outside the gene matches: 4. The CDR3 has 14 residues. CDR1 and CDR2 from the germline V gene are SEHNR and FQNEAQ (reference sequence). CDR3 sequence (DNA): TGTGCCAGCAGCTTCGCGGGGGGGCGGAATGAGCAGTTCTTC. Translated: CASSFAGGRNEQFF.

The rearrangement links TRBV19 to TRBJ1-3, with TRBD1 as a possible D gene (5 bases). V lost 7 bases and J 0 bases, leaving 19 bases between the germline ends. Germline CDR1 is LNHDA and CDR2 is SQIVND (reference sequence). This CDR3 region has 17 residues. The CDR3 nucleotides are TGTGCCAGTACCCCGGGCACTCCAGGGTACTCTGGAAACACCATATATTTT. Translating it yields CASTPGTPGYSGNTIYF.

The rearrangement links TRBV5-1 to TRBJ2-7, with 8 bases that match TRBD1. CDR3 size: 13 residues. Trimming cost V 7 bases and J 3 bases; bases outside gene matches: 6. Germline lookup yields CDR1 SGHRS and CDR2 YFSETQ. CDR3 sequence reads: CASGTTGGYEQYF. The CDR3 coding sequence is TGCGCCAGCGGCACAACAGGGGGCTACGAGCAGTACTTC.

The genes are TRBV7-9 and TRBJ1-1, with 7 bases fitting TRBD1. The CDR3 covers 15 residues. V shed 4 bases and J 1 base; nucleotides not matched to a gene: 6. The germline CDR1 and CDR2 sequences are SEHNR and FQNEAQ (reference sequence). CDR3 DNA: TGTGCCAGCAGCTACAGGGGAAGAAAGAACACTGAAGCTTTCTTT. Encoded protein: CASSYRGRKNTEAFF.

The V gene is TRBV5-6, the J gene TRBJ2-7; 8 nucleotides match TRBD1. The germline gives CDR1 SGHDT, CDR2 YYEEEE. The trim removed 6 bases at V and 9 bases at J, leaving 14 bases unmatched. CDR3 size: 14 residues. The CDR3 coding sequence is TGTGCCAGCACCCTCGCAGGGGGCGCTGAAGGGCAGTACTTC. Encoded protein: CASTLAGGAEGQYF.

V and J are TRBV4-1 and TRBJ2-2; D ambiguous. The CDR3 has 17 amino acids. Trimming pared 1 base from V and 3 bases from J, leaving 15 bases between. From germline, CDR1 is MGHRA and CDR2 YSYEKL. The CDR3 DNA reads TGCGCCAGCAGCCAAGGCCTTCCGTTAGTGGACACCGGGGAGCTGTTTTTT. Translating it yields CASSQGLPLVDTGELFF.

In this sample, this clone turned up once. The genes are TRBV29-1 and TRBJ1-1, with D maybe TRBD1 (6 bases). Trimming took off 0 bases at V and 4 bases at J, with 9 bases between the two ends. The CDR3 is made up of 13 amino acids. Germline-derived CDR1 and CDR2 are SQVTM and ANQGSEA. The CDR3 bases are TGCAGCGTTGAAGACACCAGGGGCACTGAAGCTTTCTTT. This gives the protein CSVEDTRGTEAFF.

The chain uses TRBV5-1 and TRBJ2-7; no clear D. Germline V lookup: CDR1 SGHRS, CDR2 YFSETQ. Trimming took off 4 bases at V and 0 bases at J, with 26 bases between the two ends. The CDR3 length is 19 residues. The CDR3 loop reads CASSPPNLLGSPFSYEQYF. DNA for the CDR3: TGCGCCAGCAGCCCGCCTAACCTCCTGGGTAGCCCTTTCTCCTACGAGCAGTACTTC.

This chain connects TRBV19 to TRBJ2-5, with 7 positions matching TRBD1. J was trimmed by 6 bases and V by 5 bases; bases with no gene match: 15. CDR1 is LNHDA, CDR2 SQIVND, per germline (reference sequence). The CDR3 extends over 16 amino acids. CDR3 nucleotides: TGTGCCAGTAGTGCAAGACAGGGAAGGGGAAAGAAGACCCAGTACTTC. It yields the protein CASSARQGRGKKTQYF.

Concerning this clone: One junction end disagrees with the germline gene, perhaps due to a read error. CDR3 nucleotide sequence: TGTGCCAGCAGCCCGACAGGGGGGACGGAGGATTTGAAAAACTGTTTAGCTTTT. Its protein is CASSPTGGTEDLKNCLAF. The chain employs TRBV28 and TRBJ1-4; TRBD1 matches 9 bases. This CDR3 is 18 amino acids long. Looked up from germline, CDR1 is MDHEN and CDR2 is SYDVKM.

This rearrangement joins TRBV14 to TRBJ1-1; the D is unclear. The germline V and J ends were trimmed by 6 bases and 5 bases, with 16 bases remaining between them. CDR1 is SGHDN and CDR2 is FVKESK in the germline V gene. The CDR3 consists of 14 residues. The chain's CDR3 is CASSPAGSRTEAFF. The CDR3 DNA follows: TGTGCCAGCAGTCCCGCGGGGAGTAGGACTGAAGCTTTCTTT.

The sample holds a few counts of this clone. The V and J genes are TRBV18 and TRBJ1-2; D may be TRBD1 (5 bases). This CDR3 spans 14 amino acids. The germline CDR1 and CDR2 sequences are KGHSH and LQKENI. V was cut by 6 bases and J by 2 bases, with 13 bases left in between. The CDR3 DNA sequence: TGTGCCAGCTCGTTTTCCAGGGAAAACTATGGCTACACCTTC. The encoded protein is CASSFSRENYGYTF. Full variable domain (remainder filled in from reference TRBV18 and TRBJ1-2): NAGVMQNPRHLVRRRGQEARLRCSPMKGHSHVYWYRQLPEEGLKFMVYLQKENIIDESGMPKERFSAEFPKEGPSILRIQQVVRGDSAAYFCASSFSRENYGYTFGSGTRLTVV.

CDR3 nucleotide sequence: TGTGCCTGGAGTGCAAAAGAAAGAGGCAATCAGCCCCAGCATTTT. Its translation: CAWSAKERGNQPQHF. The chain couples TRBV30 to TRBJ1-5; D unresolved. Germline assignment: CDR1 GTSNPN and CDR2 SVGIG (reference sequence). The CDR3 runs to 15 residues. V lost 1 base, J lost 2 bases, and 12 bases lay in between. The variable domain in full, with the rest retrieved from reference TRBV30 and TRBJ1-5, is SQTIHQWPATLVQPVGSPLSLECTVEGTSNPNLYWYRQAAGRGLQLLFYSVGIGQISSEVPQNLSASRPQDRQFILSSKKLLLSDSGFYLCAWSAKERGNQPQHFGDGTRLSIL.

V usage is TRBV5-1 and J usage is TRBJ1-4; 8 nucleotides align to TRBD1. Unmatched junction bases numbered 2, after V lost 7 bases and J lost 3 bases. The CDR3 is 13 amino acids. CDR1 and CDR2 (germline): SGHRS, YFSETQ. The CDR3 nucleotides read TGCGCCAGCGGACAGGGCGCTAATGAAAAACTGTTTTTT. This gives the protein CASGQGANEKLFF.

The CDR3 here is CASSLGSRFVANYGYTF. The CDR3 nucleotides are TGTGCCAGCAGTTTAGGGTCCAGGTTCGTGGCTAACTATGGCTACACCTTC. The chain is built from TRBV28 and TRBJ1-2; D gene ambiguous. The CDR3 totals 17 residues. V lost 2 bases and J 0 bases, leaving 16 bases between the germline ends. Germline CDR1 MDHEN, CDR2 SYDVKM.

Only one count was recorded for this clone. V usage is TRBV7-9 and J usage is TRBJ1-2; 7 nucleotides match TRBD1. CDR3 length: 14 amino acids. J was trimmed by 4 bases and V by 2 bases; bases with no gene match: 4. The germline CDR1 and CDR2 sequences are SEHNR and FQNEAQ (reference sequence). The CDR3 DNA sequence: TGTGCCAGCAGCTTAATGGGACAGATCTATGGCTACACCTTC. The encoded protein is CASSLMGQIYGYTF.

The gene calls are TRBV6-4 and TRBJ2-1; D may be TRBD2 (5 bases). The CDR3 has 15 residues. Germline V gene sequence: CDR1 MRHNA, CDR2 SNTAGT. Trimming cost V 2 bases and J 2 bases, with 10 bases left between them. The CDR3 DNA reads TGTGCCAGCAGTGACGAGTCGGGGACCTACAATGAGCAGTTCTTC. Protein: CASSDESGTYNEQFF.

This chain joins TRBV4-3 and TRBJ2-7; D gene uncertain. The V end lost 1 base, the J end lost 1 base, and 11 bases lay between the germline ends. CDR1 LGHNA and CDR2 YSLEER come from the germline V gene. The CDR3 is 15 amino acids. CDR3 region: CASSQGPGESYEQYF. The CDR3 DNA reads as TGCGCCAGCAGCCAAGGCCCGGGTGAGTCCTACGAGCAGTACTTC.

The CDR3 nucleotides read TGTGCCAGCAGTTACGAAGCGACAGGGAGCTATGGCTACACCTTC. The encoded protein is CASSYEATGSYGYTF. The chain is built from TRBV6-5 and TRBJ1-2; 7 nucleotides line up with TRBD1. Germline V gives CDR1 MNHEY, CDR2 SVGAGI. CDR3 length: 15 amino acids. V was pared by 2 bases and J by 4 bases, with 7 bases of the junction left unmatched.

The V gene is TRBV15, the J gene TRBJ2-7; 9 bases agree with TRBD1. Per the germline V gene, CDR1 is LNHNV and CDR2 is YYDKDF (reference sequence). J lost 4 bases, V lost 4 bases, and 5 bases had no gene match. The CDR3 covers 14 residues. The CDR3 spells CATSTRTGEYEQYF. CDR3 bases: TGTGCCACCAGCACCCGGACAGGGGAGTACGAGCAGTACTTC.

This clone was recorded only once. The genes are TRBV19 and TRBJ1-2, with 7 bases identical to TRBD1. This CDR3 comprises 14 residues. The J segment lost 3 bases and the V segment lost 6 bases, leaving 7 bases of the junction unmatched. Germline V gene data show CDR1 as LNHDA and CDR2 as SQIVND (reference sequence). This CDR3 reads CASSTTGRHYGYTF. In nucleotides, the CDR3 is TGTGCCAGTAGCACGACAGGGAGGCACTATGGCTACACCTTC.

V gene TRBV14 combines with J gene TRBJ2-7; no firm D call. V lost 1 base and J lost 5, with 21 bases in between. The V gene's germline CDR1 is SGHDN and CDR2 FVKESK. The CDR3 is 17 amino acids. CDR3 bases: TGTGCCAGCAGCCAAGGGTCGACTTGGCGAGAACGGGACGAGCAGTACTTC. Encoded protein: CASSQGSTWRERDEQYF.

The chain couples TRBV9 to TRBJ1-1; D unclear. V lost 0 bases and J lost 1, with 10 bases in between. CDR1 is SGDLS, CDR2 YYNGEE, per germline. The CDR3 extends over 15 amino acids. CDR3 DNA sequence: TGTGCCAGCAGCGTAGGGACTTATGGGAACACTGAAGCTTTCTTT. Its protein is CASSVGTYGNTEAFF.

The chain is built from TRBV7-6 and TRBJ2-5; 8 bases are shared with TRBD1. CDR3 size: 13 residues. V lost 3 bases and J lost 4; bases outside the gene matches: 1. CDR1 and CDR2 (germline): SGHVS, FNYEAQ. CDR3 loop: CASSFGQGETQYF. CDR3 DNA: TGTGCCAGCAGCTTCGGACAGGGAGAGACCCAGTACTTC.